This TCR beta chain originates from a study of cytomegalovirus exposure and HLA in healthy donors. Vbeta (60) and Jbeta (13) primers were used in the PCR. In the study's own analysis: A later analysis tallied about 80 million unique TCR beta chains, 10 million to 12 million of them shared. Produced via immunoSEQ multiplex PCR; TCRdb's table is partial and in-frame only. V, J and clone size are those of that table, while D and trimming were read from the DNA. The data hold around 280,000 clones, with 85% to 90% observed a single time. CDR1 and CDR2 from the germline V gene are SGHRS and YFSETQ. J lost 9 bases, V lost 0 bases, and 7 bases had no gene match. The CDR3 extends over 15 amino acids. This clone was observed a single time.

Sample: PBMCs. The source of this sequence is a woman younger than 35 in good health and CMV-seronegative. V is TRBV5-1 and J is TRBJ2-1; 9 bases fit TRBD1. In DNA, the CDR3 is TGCGCCAGCAGCTTGGGGGACAGGGCTGCGGGTGAGCAGTTCTTC. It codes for CASSLGDRAAGEQFF.